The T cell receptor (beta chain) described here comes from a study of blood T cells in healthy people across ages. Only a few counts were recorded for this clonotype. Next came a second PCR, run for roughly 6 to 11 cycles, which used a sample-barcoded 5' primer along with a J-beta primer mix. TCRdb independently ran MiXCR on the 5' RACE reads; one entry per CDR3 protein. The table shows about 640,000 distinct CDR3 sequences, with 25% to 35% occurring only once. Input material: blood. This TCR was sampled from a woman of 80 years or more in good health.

The CDR3 DNA reads as TGTGCCAGCAGTGAAGGGAAGGGAACCCTAAACGGCTACACCTTC. Its translation: CASSEGKGTLNGYTF. This chain joins TRBV6-1 and TRBJ1-2; D call uncertain. Germline CDR1 MNHNS, CDR2 SASEGT. Trimming cost V 1 base and J 8 bases, with 17 bases left between them. This CDR3 is 15 amino acids long.